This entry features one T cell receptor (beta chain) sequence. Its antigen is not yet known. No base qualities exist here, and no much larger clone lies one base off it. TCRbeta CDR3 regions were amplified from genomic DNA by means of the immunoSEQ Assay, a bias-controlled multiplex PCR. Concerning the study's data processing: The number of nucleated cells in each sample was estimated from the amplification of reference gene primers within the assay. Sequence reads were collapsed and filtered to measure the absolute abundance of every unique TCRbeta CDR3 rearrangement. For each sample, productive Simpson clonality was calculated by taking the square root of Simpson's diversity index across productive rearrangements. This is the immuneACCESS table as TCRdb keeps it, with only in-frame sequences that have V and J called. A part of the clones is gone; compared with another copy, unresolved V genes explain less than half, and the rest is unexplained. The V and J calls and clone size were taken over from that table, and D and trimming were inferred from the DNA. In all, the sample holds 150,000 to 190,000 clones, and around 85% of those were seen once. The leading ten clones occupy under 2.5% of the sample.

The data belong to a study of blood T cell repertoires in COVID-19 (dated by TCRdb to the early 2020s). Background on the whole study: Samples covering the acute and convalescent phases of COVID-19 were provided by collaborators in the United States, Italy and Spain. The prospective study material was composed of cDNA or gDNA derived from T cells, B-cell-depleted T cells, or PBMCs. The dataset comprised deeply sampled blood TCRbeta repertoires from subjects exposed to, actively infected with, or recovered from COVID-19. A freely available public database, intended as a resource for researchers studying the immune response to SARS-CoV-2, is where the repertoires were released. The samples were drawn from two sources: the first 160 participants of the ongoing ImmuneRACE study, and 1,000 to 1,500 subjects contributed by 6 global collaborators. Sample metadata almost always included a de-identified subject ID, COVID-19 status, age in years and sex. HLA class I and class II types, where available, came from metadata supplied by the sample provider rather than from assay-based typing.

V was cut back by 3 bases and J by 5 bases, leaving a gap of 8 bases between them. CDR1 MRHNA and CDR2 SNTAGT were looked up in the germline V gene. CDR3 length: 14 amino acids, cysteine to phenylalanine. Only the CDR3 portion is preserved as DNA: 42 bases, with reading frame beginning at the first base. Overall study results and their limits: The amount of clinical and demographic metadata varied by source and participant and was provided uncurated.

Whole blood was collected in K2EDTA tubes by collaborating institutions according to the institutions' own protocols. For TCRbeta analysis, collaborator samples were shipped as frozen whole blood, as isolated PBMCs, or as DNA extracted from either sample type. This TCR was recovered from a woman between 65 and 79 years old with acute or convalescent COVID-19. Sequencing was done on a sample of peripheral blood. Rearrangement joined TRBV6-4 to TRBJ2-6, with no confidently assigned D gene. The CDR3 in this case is CASSDAGRANVLTF. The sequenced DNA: TGTGCCAGCAGTGATGCCGGTAGGGCCAACGTCCTGACTTTC.